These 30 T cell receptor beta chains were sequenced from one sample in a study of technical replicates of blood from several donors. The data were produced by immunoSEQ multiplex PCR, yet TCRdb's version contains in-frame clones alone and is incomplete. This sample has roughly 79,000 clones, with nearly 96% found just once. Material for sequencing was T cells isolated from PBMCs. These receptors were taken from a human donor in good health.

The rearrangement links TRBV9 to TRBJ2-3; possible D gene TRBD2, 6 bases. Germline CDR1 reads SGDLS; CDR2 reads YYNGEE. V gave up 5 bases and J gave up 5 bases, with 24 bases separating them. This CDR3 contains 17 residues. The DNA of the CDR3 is TGTGCCAGCAGTTCAGATGGGGGGATAGGATGGCAAGATACGCAGTATTTT. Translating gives CASSSDGGIGWQDTQYF. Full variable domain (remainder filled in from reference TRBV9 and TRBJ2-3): DSGVTQTPKHLITATGQRVTLRCSPRSGDLSVYWYQQSLDQGLQFLIQYYNGEERAKGNILERFSAQQFPDLHSELNLSSLELGDSALYFCASSSDGGIGWQDTQYFGPGTRLTVL.

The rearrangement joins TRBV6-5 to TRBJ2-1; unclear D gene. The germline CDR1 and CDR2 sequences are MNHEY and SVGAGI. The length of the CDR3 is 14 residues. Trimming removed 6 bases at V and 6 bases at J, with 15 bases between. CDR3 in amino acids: CASSPGLLGNEQFF. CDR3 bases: TGTGCCAGCAGCCCAGGCCTCTTAGGCAATGAGCAGTTCTTC.

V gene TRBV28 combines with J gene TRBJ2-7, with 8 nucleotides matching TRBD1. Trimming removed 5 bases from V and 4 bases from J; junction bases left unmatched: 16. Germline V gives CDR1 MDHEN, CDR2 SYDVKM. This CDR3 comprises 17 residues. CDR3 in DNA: TGTGCCAGCAGTCTTCTACCGGGGACAGGTAATGGTTACGAGCAGTACTTC. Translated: CASSLLPGTGNGYEQYF.

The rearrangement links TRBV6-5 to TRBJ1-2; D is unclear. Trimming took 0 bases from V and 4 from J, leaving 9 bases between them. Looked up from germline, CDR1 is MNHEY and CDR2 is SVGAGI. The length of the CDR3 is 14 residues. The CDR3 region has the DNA TGTGCCAGCAGTTACTCGAGCGGCGGCTATGGCTACACCTTC. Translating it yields CASSYSSGGYGYTF.

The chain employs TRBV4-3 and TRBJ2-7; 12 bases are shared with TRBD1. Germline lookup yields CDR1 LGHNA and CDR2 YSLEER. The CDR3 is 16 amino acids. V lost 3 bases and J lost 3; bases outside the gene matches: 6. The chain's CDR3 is CASSQTGTGGFYEQYF. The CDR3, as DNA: TGCGCCAGCAGCCAGACCGGGACAGGGGGCTTCTACGAGCAGTACTTC.

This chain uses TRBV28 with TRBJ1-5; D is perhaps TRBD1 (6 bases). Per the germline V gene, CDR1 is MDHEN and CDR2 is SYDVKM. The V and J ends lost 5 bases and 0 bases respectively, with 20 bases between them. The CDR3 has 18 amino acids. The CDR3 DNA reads TGTGCCAGCAGTAGAAATTACGGGACACCTTATAGCAATCAGCCCCAGCATTTT. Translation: CASSRNYGTPYSNQPQHF.

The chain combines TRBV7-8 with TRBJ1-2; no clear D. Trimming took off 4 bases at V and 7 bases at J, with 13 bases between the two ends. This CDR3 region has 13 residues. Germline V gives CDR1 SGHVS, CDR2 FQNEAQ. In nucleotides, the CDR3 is TGTGCCAGCAGCTCTCAATACGTCGGTGGCTACACCTTC. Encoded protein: CASSSQYVGGYTF.

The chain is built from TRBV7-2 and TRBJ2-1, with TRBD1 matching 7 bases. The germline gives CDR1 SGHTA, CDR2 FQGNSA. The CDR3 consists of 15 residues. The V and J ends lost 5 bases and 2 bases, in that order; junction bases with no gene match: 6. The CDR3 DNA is TGTGCCAGCAGCCGAGTACAGGGGACCTACAATGAGCAGTTCTTC. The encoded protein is CASSRVQGTYNEQFF.

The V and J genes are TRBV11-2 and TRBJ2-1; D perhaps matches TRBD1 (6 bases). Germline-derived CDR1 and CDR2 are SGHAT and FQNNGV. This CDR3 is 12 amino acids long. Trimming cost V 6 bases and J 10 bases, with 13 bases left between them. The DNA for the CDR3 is TGTGCCAGCAGTCCACAGGGCTGGGAGCAGTTCTTC. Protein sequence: CASSPQGWEQFF.

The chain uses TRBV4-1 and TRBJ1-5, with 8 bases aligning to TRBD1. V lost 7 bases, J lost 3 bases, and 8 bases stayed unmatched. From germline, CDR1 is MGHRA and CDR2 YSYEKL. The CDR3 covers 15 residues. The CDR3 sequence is CASKIGTGPNQPQHF. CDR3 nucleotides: TGCGCCAGCAAGATCGGGACAGGCCCCAATCAGCCCCAGCATTTT.

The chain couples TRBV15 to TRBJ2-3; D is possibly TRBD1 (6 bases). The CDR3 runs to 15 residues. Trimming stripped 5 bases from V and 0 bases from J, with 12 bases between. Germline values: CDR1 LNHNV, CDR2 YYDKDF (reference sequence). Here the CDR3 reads CATSWNRGSTDTQYF. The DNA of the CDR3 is TGTGCCACCAGCTGGAATAGGGGGAGCACAGATACGCAGTATTTT.

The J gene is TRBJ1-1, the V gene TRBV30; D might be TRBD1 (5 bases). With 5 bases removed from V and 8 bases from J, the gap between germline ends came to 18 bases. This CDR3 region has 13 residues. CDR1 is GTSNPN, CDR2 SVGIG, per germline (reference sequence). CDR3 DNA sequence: TGTGCCTGGCCCCACTGGGGCACCCAAGAAGCTTTCTTT. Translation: CAWPHWGTQEAFF.

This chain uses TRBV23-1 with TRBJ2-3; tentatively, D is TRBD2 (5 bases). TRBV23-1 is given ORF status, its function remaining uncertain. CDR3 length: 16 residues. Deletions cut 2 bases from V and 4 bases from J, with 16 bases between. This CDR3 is CASSQVRTSIADTQYF. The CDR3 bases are TGCGCCAGCAGTCAAGTTAGAACTAGTATAGCAGATACGCAGTATTTT.

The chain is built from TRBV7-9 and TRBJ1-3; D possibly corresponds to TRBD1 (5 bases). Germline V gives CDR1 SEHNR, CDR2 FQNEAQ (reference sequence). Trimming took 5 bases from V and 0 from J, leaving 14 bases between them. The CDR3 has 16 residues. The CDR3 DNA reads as TGTGCCAGCAGCCTCCCCGCAGGGTACTCTGGAAACACCATATATTTT. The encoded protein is CASSLPAGYSGNTIYF.

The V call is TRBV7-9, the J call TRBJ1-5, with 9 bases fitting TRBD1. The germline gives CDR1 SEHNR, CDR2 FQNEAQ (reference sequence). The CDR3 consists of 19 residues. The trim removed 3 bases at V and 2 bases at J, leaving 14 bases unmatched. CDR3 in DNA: TGTGCCAGCAGCTTCCAACCCCTATCCGACAGGGGGGGCAATCAGCCCCAGCATTTT. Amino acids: CASSFQPLSDRGGNQPQHF.

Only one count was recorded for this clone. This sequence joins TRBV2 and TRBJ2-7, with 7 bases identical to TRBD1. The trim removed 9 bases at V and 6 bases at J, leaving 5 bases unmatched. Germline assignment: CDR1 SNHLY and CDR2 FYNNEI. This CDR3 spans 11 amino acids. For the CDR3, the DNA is TGTGCCAGAGCCAAGGGGGCCGAGCAGTACTTC. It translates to CARAKGAEQYF.

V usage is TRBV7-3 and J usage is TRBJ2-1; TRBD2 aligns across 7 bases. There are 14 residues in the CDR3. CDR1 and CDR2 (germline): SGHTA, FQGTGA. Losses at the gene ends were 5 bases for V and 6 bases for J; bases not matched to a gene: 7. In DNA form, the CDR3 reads TGTGCCAGCAGCCCCCCGGGGGGAGGCAATGAGCAGTTCTTC. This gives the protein CASSPPGGGNEQFF.

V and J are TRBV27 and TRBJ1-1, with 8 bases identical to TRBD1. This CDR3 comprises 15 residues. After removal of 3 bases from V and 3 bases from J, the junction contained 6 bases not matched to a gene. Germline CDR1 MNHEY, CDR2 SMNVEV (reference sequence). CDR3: CASSFRTGRDTEAFF. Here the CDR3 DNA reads TGTGCCAGCAGTTTTCGGACAGGGAGGGACACTGAAGCTTTCTTT.

CDR3 residues: CASSLSWGESNQPQHF. DNA of the CDR3: TGTGCCAGCAGTTTAAGTTGGGGGGAGAGCAATCAGCCCCAGCATTTT. V is TRBV27 and J is TRBJ1-5; perhaps TRBD1 as D (5 bases). Trimming stripped 2 bases from V and 1 base from J, with 12 bases between. CDR1 is MNHEY and CDR2 is SMNVEV in the germline V gene (reference sequence). The CDR3 is 16 amino acids.

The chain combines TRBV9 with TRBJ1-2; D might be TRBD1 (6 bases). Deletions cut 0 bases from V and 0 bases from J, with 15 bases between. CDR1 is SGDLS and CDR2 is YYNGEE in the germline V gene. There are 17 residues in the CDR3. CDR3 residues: CASSVGGGLRPNYGYTF. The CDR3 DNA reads TGTGCCAGCAGCGTAGGGGGGGGGCTAAGACCTAACTATGGCTACACCTTC.

The CDR3 DNA reads TGTGCCAGCAGCAGACAGGGGGTAACTGAAGCTTTCTTT. It codes for CASSRQGVTEAFF. This chain links TRBV7-6 with TRBJ1-1; 9 bases align to TRBD1. Losses at the gene ends were 5 bases for V and 5 bases for J; bases not matched to a gene: 3. Germline CDR1 reads SGHVS; CDR2 reads FNYEAQ. The CDR3 runs 13 residues. Full variable domain (rest looked up from reference TRBV7-6 and TRBJ1-1): GAGVSQSPRYKVTKRGQDVALRCDPISGHVSLYWYRQALGQGPEFLTYFNYEAQQDKSGLPNDRFSAERPEGSISTLTIQRTEQRDSAMYRCASSRQGVTEAFFGQGTRLTVV.

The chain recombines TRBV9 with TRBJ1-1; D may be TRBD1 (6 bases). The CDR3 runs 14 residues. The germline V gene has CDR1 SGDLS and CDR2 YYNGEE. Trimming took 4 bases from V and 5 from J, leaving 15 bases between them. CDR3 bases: TGTGCCAGCAGCACAGGGATTGGGGAGACTGAAGCTTTCTTT. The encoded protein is CASSTGIGETEAFF.

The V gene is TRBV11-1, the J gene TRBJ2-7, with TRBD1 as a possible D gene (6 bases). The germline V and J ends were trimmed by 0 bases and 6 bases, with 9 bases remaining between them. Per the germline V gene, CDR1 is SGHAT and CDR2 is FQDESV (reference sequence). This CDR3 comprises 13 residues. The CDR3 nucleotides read TGTGCCAGCAGCTTAGCAACAGGGAGCGAGCAGTACTTC. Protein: CASSLATGSEQYF.

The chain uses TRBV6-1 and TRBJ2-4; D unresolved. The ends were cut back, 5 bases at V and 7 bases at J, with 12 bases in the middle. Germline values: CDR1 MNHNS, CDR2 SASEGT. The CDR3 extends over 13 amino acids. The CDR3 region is CASSNNPQNIQYF. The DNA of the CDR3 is TGTGCCAGCAGTAATAACCCGCAGAACATTCAGTACTTC.

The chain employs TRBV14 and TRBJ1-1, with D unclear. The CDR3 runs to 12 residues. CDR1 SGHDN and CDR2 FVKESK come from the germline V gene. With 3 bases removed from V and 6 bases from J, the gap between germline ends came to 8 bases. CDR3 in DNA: TGTGCCAGCAGCCATGGAGGCCCTGAAGCTTTCTTT. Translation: CASSHGGPEAFF.

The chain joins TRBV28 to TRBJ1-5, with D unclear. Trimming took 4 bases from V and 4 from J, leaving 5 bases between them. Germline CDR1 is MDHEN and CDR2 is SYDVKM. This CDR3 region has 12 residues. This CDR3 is CASSSTNQPQHF. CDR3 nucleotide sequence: TGTGCCAGCAGTTCTACGAATCAGCCCCAGCATTTT. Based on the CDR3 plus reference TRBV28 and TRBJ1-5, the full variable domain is DVKVTQSSRYLVKRTGEKVFLECVQDMDHENMFWYRQDPGLGLRLIYFSYDVKMKEKGDIPEGYSVSREKKERFSLILESASTNQTSMYLCASSSTNQPQHFGDGTRLSIL.

The CDR3 loop reads CASSLTDSYEQYF. CDR3 coding DNA: TGCGCCAGCAGCTTAACAGATTCTTACGAGCAGTACTTC. The chain is built from TRBV5-1 and TRBJ2-7; unclear D gene. Germline V gives CDR1 SGHRS, CDR2 YFSETQ. Trimming shortened V by 2 bases and J by 4 bases, and 10 bases separated the two germline ends. The CDR3 is 13 amino acids.

The CDR3 region has the DNA TGTGCCAGCAGCTTAGCTTCACCCTTTCCAGGGGTCGAGGAAAAACTGTTTTTT. It translates to CASSLASPFPGVEEKLFF. The chain links TRBV7-9 to TRBJ1-4; D is possibly TRBD1 (6 bases). V was clipped by 0 bases and J by 8 bases, with 22 bases between them. In germline, CDR1 is SEHNR, CDR2 FQNEAQ (reference sequence). CDR3 size: 18 residues. The complete variable domain, with remaining parts taken from reference TRBV7-9 and TRBJ1-4, reads DTGVSQNPRHKITKRGQNVTFRCDPISEHNRLYWYRQTLGQGPEFLTYFQNEAQLEKSRLLSDRFSAERPKGSFSTLEIQRTEQGDSAMYLCASSLASPFPGVEEKLFFGSGTQLSVL.

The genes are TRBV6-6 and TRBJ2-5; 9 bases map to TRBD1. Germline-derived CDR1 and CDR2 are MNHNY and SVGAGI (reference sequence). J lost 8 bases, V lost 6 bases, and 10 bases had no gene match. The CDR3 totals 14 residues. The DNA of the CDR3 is TGTGCCAGCAGCTCCCCGGGACAGGGATATACCCAGTACTTC. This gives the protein CASSSPGQGYTQYF.

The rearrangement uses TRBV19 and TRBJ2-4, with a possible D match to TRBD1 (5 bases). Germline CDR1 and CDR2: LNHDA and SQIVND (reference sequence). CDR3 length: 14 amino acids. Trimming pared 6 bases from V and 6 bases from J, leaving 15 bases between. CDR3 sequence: CASSERGRSNIQYF. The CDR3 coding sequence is TGTGCCAGTAGCGAAAGGGGCAGGTCAAACATTCAGTACTTC.